Below, 11 T cell receptor beta chains from the same sample are listed, as sequenced in a study of OX40 agonist ivuxolimab in advanced cancers. Libraries were prepared by immunoSEQ multiplex PCR; TCRdb keeps only in-frame clonotypes and omits some of them. The sample yields 55,000 or so clones, 75% to 90% seen once. The sample was CD4+ or CD8+ T cells sorted from blood, taken in a trial of the OX40 agonist ivuxolimab. The receptors here all came from an adult with an advanced solid tumor such as melanoma, head and neck, liver or kidney cancer.

The chain links TRBV27 to TRBJ2-7; weak D call: TRBD2 (7 bases). Germline values: CDR1 MNHEY, CDR2 SMNVEV (reference sequence). The CDR3 loop spans 15 amino acids. V was cut by 6 bases and J by 0 bases, with 15 bases left in between. The DNA of the CDR3 is TGTGCCAGCAGGGGGGGGGCGGACCCCTCCTACGAGCAGTACTTC. It yields the protein CASRGGADPSYEQYF.

V usage is TRBV28 and J usage is TRBJ1-2, with 8 bases fitting TRBD1. This CDR3 is built from 17 residues. J gave up 7 bases and V 2 bases, and 15 bases lay outside the gene matches. From germline, CDR1 is MDHEN and CDR2 SYDVKM. CDR3 protein: CASSLIRTGIYGVGYTF. The CDR3 bases are TGTGCCAGCAGTTTAATCCGGACAGGGATCTACGGGGTTGGCTACACCTTC.

V and J are TRBV15 and TRBJ2-1; 7 bases fit TRBD1. V was pared by 4 bases and J by 3 bases, with 6 bases of the junction left unmatched. Germline lookup yields CDR1 LNHNV and CDR2 YYDKDF (reference sequence). The CDR3 length is 15 residues. The CDR3 bases are TGTGCCACCAGCAAGCCGGGACAGCACTACAATGAGCAGTTCTTC. Encoded protein: CATSKPGQHYNEQFF.

The chain links TRBV11-2 to TRBJ2-3, with unresolved D. Germline CDR1 is SGHAT and CDR2 is FQNNGV. This CDR3 has 15 amino acids. V was cut by 6 bases and J by 1 base, with 14 bases left in between. The CDR3 reads CASSPNPLGTDTQYF. CDR3 nucleotide sequence: TGTGCCAGCAGTCCGAACCCCTTGGGCACAGATACGCAGTATTTT.

Worth noting for this clone: In the same sample, other DNA sequences code for this CDR3. The J gene is TRBJ2-7, the V gene TRBV6-5; no clear D. The CDR3 loop spans 11 amino acids. The V and J ends lost 0 bases and 7 bases respectively, with 4 bases between them. The V gene's germline CDR1 is MNHEY and CDR2 SVGAGI. CDR3 nucleotides: TGTGCCAGCAGTTACTCCGGGGAGCAGTACTTC. Residues: CASSYSGEQYF.

The V call is TRBV28, the J call TRBJ2-7; 11 positions agree with TRBD2. The V and J ends lost 7 bases and 5 bases, in that order; junction bases with no gene match: 7. This CDR3 has 14 amino acids. Germline lookup yields CDR1 MDHEN and CDR2 SYDVKM. The CDR3 region has the DNA TGTGCCAGCACCCTTAGCGGGAGGGCCAACGAGCAGTACTTC. Translating gives CASTLSGRANEQYF.

This clone was seen only once. The chain has TRBV6-1 and TRBJ2-6, with unresolved D. This CDR3 is 15 amino acids long. The V gene lost 1 base and the J gene lost 2 bases, with 6 bases spanning the gap. Per the germline V gene, CDR1 is MNHNS and CDR2 is SASEGT. The CDR3, as DNA: TGTGCCAGCAGTGAAGTGGGGACTGGGGCCAACGTCCTGACTTTC. The encoded protein is CASSEVGTGANVLTF.

The chain recombines TRBV7-3 with TRBJ1-1; D gene unclear. Germline-derived CDR1 and CDR2 are SGHTA and FQGTGA. This CDR3 comprises 14 residues. The germline V and J ends were trimmed by 3 bases and 0 bases, with 8 bases remaining between them. In DNA form, the CDR3 reads TGTGCCAGCAGCTTGGGTCCAGTGAACACTGAAGCTTTCTTT. It translates to CASSLGPVNTEAFF.

This clone came up a few times. The chain is built from TRBV6-5 and TRBJ1-2; tentatively, D is TRBD1 (6 bases). With 6 bases removed from V and 8 bases from J, the gap between germline ends came to 16 bases. Per the germline V gene, CDR1 is MNHEY and CDR2 is SVGAGI. CDR3 length: 13 residues. CDR3 in amino acids: CASRTTNREGYTF. CDR3 coding DNA: TGTGCCAGCAGAACCACCAACAGGGAAGGCTACACCTTC.

The chain is built from TRBV28 and TRBJ2-1; D is undetermined. In germline, CDR1 is MDHEN, CDR2 SYDVKM. The CDR3 runs 12 residues. V shed 5 bases and J shed 8 bases, with 10 bases lying between them. The CDR3 sequence is CASSIYSDEQFF. Here the CDR3 DNA reads TGTGCCAGCAGTATATACAGCGATGAGCAGTTCTTC.

Here the CDR3 reads CATSRRGEQNEQFF. DNA of the CDR3: TGTGCCACCTCCCGGCGGGGGGAGCAAAATGAGCAGTTCTTC. The chain couples TRBV19 to TRBJ2-1; TRBD2 aligns across 8 bases. J gave up 7 bases and V 10 bases, and 12 bases lay outside the gene matches. CDR1 and CDR2 from the germline V gene are LNHDA and SQIVND (reference sequence). This CDR3 spans 14 amino acids.